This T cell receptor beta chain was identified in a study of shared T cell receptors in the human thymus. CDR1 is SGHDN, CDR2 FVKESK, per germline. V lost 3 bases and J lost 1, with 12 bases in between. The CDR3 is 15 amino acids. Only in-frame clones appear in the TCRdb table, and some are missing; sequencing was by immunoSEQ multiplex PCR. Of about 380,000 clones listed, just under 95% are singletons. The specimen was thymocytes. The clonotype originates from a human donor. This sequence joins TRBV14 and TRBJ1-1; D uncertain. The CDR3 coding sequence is TGTGCCAGCAGCCACCCGTCCGATTCGAACACTGAAGCTTTCTTT. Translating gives CASSHPSDSNTEAFF. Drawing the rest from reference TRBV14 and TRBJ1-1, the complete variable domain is EAGVTQFPSHSVIEKGQTVTLRCDPISGHDNLYWYRRVMGKEIKFLLHFVKESKQDESGMPNNRFLAERTGGTYSTLKVQPAELEDSGVYFCASSHPSDSNTEAFFGQGTRLTVV.